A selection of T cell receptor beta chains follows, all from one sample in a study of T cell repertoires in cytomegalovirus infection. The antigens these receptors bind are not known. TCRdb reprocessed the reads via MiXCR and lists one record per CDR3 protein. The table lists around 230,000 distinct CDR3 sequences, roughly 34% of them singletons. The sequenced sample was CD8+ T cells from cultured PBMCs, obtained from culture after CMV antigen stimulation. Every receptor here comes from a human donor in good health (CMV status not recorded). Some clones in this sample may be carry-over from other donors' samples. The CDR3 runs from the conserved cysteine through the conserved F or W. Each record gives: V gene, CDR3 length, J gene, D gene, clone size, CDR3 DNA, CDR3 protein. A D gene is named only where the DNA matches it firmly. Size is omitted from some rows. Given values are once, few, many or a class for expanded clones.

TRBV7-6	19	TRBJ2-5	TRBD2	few	TGTGCCAGCAGCTTAGGGCTAGCGGGGGGGCCAGGTTTTCAAGAGACCCAGTACTTC	CASSLGLAGGPGFQETQYF
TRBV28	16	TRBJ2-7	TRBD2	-	TGTGCCAGCAGTTCGGGACTAGCGGGAGGGCCAGGCGAGCAGTACTTC	CASSSGLAGGPGEQYF
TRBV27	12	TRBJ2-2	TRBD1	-	TGTGCCAGCAGTGAAAAAACAGGGGAGATGTTTTTT	CASSEKTGEMFF
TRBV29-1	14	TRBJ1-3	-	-	TGCAGCGTTGACCGTGAAAACTCTGGAAACACCATATATTTT	CSVDRENSGNTIYF
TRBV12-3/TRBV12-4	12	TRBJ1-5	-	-	TGTGCCAGCAAGGTGGGCGATCAGCCCCAGCATTTT	CASKVGDQPQHF
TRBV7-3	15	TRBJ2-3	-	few	TGTGCCAGCAGTCCAGGGGGGGGCGCCTCTTATACGCAGTATTTT	CASSPGGGASYTQYF
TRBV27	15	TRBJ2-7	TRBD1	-	TGTGCCAGCAGTTCCTTGACAGGGGAGTTCTACGAGCAGTACTTC	CASSSLTGEFYEQYF
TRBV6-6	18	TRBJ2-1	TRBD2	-	TGTGCCAGCAGTTACCCTAGCGGGAGGCCTAGCTCCTACAATGAGCAGTTCTTC	CASSYPSGRPSSYNEQFF
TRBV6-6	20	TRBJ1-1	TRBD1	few	TGTGCCAGCAGTCGCTATGGGGGGACAGCGCGTAGATCCATGAACACTGAAGCTTTCTTT	CASSRYGGTARRSMNTEAFF
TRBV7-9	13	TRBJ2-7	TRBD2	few	TGTGCCAGCAGCTCCGGGAGGAGGTCCGAGCAGTACTTC	CASSSGRRSEQYF
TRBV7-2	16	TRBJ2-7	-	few	TGTGCCAGCAGCCAGTATGGCGGGACTTACCTTTCCGAGCAGTACTTC	CASSQYGGTYLSEQYF
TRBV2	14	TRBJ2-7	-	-	TGTGCCAGCAGGGAACAGGGAAGGTCCTACGAGCAGTACTTC	CASREQGRSYEQYF
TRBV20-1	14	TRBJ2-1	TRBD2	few	TGCAGTGCTAGAAGGGTAGCGGGGGTGAATGAGCAGTTCTTC	CSARRVAGVNEQFF
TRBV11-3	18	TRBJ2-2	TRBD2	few	TGTGCCAGCAGCTTAGGCGTTAGCGGGAGCCGAAACACCGGGGAGCTGTTTTTT	CASSLGVSGSRNTGELFF
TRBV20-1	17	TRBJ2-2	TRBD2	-	TGCAGTGCCAGACCGGGACTAGCGGGAGGAGTCACCGGGGAGCTGTTTTTT	CSARPGLAGGVTGELFF
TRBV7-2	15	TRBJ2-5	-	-	TGTGCCAGCAGCTCTTTCCCCCGGTTCCAAGAGACCCAGTACTTC	CASSSFPRFQETQYF
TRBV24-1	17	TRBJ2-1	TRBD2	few	TGTGCCACCAGTGATTTTCCGGGGACTAGCGGTTACAATGAGCAGTTCTTC	CATSDFPGTSGYNEQFF
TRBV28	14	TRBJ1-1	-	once	TGTGCCACTCATGGAGGACAGCAGAACACTGAAGCTTTCTTT	CATHGGQQNTEAFF
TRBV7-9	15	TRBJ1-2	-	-	TGTGCCAGCAGCTTACTCGACAGCCCAAAGTATGGCTACACCTTC	CASSLLDSPKYGYTF
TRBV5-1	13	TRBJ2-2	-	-	TGCGCCAGCAGCTTGAGTCGGGTCGGGGAGCTGTTTTTT	CASSLSRVGELFF
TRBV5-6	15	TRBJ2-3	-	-	TGTGCCAGCAGCTTGGGGGTCGTTAGCACAGATACGCAGTATTTT	CASSLGVVSTDTQYF
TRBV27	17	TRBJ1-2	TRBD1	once	TGTGCCAGCAGTCTCCGGGACAGGGGGTTGGGAAGCTATGGCTACACCTTC	CASSLRDRGLGSYGYTF